These 32 T cell receptor beta chains were all obtained from the same sample, sequenced in a study of blood T cell repertoires in COVID-19. Using immunoSEQ multiplex PCR, the repertoire was profiled, and TCRdb retains in-frame clones only, with some absent. The sample contains some 310,000 clones, approximately 87% of which appear only once. The sequenced sample was peripheral blood. These receptor sequences come from a woman under 40 with COVID-19, enrolled during active disease.

This clone appeared a single time. The chain couples TRBV11-2 to TRBJ2-3, with a possible D match to TRBD2 (5 bases). The CDR3 is 14 residues long. The ends were cut back, 5 bases at V and 2 bases at J, with 11 bases in the middle. Per germline, CDR1 SGHAT and CDR2 FQNNGV. CDR3 loop: CASSLTTPTDTQYF. CDR3 sequence (DNA): TGTGCCAGCAGCCTGACTACACCCACAGATACGCAGTATTTT.

V is TRBV6-6 and J is TRBJ2-7; TRBD1 agrees at 7 bases. Germline V gene lookup returns CDR1 MNHNY and CDR2 SVGAGI (reference sequence). The length of the CDR3 is 16 residues. The trim removed 0 bases at V and 2 bases at J, leaving 7 bases unmatched. The CDR3 here is CASSYSRGQGTYEQYF. For the CDR3, the DNA is TGTGCCAGCAGTTACTCGAGGGGGCAGGGAACCTACGAGCAGTACTTC.

This clone came up once. The chain uses TRBV7-2 and TRBJ1-6, with D perhaps TRBD1 (5 bases). Looked up from germline, CDR1 is SGHTA and CDR2 is FQGNSA. Trimming pared 2 bases from V and 10 bases from J, leaving 15 bases between. The CDR3 extends over 15 amino acids. The CDR3 nucleotides are TGTGCCAGCAGCTTAAATCCGGGGGAAGGATCACCCCTCCACTTT. It encodes CASSLNPGEGSPLHF.

This clone occurred once. The gene calls are TRBV5-4 and TRBJ2-3, with 10 positions matching TRBD1. J was trimmed by 5 bases and V by 6 bases; bases with no gene match: 6. The CDR3 is made up of 14 amino acids. Per germline, CDR1 SGHNT and CDR2 YYREEE (reference sequence). CDR3 DNA sequence: TGTGCCAGCACAGGGACAGGGGTAGGAGATACGCAGTATTTT. Its protein is CASTGTGVGDTQYF. Together with reference TRBV5-4 and TRBJ2-3, the CDR3 gives the full variable domain: ETGVTQSPTHLIKTRGQQVTLRCSSQSGHNTVSWYQQALGQGPQFIFQYYREEENGRGNFPPRFSGLQFPNYSSELNVNALELDDSALYLCASTGTGVGDTQYFGPGTRLTVL.

The J gene is TRBJ2-7, the V gene TRBV27; D possibly corresponds to TRBD1 (5 bases). CDR1 and CDR2 (germline): MNHEY, SMNVEV (reference sequence). CDR3 size: 14 residues. V was trimmed by 1 base and J by 2 bases, leaving 9 bases between them. The DNA for the CDR3 is TGTGCCAGCAGTTTATACAGGACGGCCTACGAGCAGTACTTC. This encodes CASSLYRTAYEQYF.

The V and J genes are TRBV27 and TRBJ1-5; TRBD1 might be the D (6 bases). The ends were cut back, 5 bases at V and 2 bases at J, with 16 bases in the middle. The CDR3 length is 16 residues. Germline V gene sequence: CDR1 MNHEY, CDR2 SMNVEV (reference sequence). The CDR3 DNA sequence: TGTGCCAGCAGTCCCACCGCCCCAGGGGGCAATCAGCCCCAGCATTTT. The encoded protein is CASSPTAPGGNQPQHF.

The chain has TRBV7-8 and TRBJ1-5; 7 nucleotides line up with TRBD1. The CDR3 is 16 residues long. Unmatched junction bases numbered 11, after V lost 2 bases and J lost 7 bases. Germline V gene lookup returns CDR1 SGHVS and CDR2 FQNEAQ. CDR3: CASSLLHRGIEQPQHF. As DNA, the CDR3 is TGTGCCAGCAGCTTACTGCACAGGGGAATTGAACAGCCCCAGCATTTT.

About this clone itself: At one end the junction does not follow the germline gene, possibly because of a read error. The rearrangement uses TRBV27 and TRBJ1-5, with a weak D call TRBD1 (6 bases). CDR1 is MNHEY and CDR2 is SMNVEV in the germline V gene (reference sequence). The CDR3 runs 21 residues. The chain's CDR3 is CASRLSRELDSWEERGQPQHF. The CDR3 bases are TGTGCCAGCAGATTATCCCGTGAGTTGGACAGCTGGGAAGAAAGGGGTCAGCCCCAGCATTTT.

This clone came up a few times. This chain connects TRBV28 to TRBJ1-2; 9 bases line up with TRBD1. The CDR3 covers 14 residues. V was pared by 5 bases and J by 8 bases, with 9 bases of the junction left unmatched. CDR1 is MDHEN, CDR2 SYDVKM, per germline. The DNA of the CDR3 is TGTGCCAGCAGTCCTGGGGACAGGGTGAACGGCTACACCTTC. Its protein product is CASSPGDRVNGYTF.

The chain combines TRBV6-4 with TRBJ1-2; TRBD1 matches at 7 bases. Trimming cost V 6 bases and J 0 bases; bases outside gene matches: 10. This CDR3 has 16 amino acids. Germline-derived CDR1 and CDR2 are MRHNA and SNTAGT. The CDR3 DNA follows: TGTGCCAGCAGCCCCTCGGGGACAGACACTAACTATGGCTACACCTTC. Amino acid sequence: CASSPSGTDTNYGYTF.

The chain carries TRBV5-6 and TRBJ1-2, with TRBD1 as a possible D gene (5 bases). Germline CDR1 SGHDT, CDR2 YYEEEE. CDR3 length equals 18 residues. The ends were cut back, 0 bases at V and 1 base at J, with 19 bases in the middle. The chain's CDR3 is CASSLGPKGRTNNYGYTF. CDR3 coding DNA: TGTGCCAGCAGCTTGGGTCCCAAGGGGCGAACCAATAACTATGGCTACACCTTC.

CDR3 loop: CASSPGGGQGGTEAFF. The CDR3 DNA sequence: TGCGCCAGCAGCCCCGGAGGGGGACAGGGGGGCACTGAAGCTTTCTTT. The J gene is TRBJ1-1, the V gene TRBV5-1; 11 bases line up with TRBD1. After removal of 4 bases from V and 4 bases from J, the junction contained 9 bases not matched to a gene. The CDR3 is 16 amino acids. From germline, CDR1 is SGHRS and CDR2 YFSETQ.

The genes are TRBV15 and TRBJ1-5, with D unresolved. The germline V and J ends were trimmed by 0 bases and 3 bases, with 6 bases remaining between them. There are 14 residues in the CDR3. Germline V gene data show CDR1 as LNHNV and CDR2 as YYDKDF (reference sequence). The CDR3, as DNA: TGTGCCACCAGCAGAGAACAGTACAATCAGCCCCAGCATTTT. Amino acid sequence: CATSREQYNQPQHF. Filled out from reference TRBV15 and TRBJ1-5, the complete variable domain reads DAMVIQNPRYQVTQFGKPVTLSCSQTLNHNVMYWYQQKSSQAPKLLFHYYDKDFNNEADTPDNFQSRRPNTSFCFLDIRSPGLGDTAMYLCATSREQYNQPQHFGDGTRLSIL.

This chain joins TRBV28 and TRBJ2-1, with 9 positions matching TRBD1. Germline V gives CDR1 MDHEN, CDR2 SYDVKM. J was trimmed by 2 bases and V by 7 bases; bases with no gene match: 0. The CDR3 is 13 residues long. DNA of the CDR3: TGTGCCAGCAACAGGGGGCCCTACAATGAGCAGTTCTTC. It specifies CASNRGPYNEQFF.

In this sample, this clone turned up once. The chain joins TRBV6-5 to TRBJ1-1, with 7 bases matching TRBD1. The CDR3 extends over 15 amino acids. V trimming: 0 bases; J trimming: 7 bases; junction bases outside the gene matches: 8. Germline CDR1 MNHEY, CDR2 SVGAGI. In nucleotides, the CDR3 is TGTGCCAGCAGTTACTCGAGACAGGGTAGGAGTGAAGCTTTCTTT. Residues: CASSYSRQGRSEAFF.

The chain uses TRBV30 and TRBJ1-1; a possible D gene is TRBD1 (6 bases). Trimming took 8 bases from V and 6 from J, leaving 16 bases between them. Germline-derived CDR1 and CDR2 are GTSNPN and SVGIG (reference sequence). The CDR3 contains 12 residues. Here the CDR3 reads CARRTKGAEAFF. CDR3 in DNA: TGTGCCCGACGGACCAAGGGGGCTGAAGCTTTCTTT.

J is TRBJ2-7 and V is TRBV5-5, with 13 bases that match TRBD2. Trimming cost V 4 bases and J 4 bases; bases outside gene matches: 8. The CDR3 has 16 residues. Germline V gene lookup returns CDR1 SGHKS and CDR2 YYEKEE (reference sequence). DNA of the CDR3: TGTGCCAGCAGCCACAGGACTAGCGGGAGCGCGTACGAGCAGTACTTC. Translated, it gives CASSHRTSGSAYEQYF. Variable domain in full (rest from reference TRBV5-5 and TRBJ2-7): DAGVTQSPTHLIKTRGQQVTLRCSPISGHKSVSWYQQVLGQGPQFIFQYYEKEERGRGNFPDRFSARQFPNYSSELNVNALLLGDSALYLCASSHRTSGSAYEQYFGPGTRLTVT.

The V and J genes are TRBV18 and TRBJ2-1, with 8 nucleotides matching TRBD2. V was clipped by 4 bases and J by 5 bases; unmatched bases: 13. The germline CDR1 and CDR2 sequences are KGHSH and LQKENI. The CDR3 runs 17 residues. In nucleotides, the CDR3 is TGTGCCAGCTCACTGGGGTTGAGCGGGAGTAGAGACAATGAGCAGTTCTTC. It specifies CASSLGLSGSRDNEQFF.

This clone was seen a handful of times. The V gene is TRBV27, the J gene TRBJ1-5; 12 positions match TRBD1. Losses at the gene ends were 5 bases for V and 11 bases for J; bases not matched to a gene: 10. The length of the CDR3 is 15 residues. CDR1 is MNHEY, CDR2 SMNVEV, per germline (reference sequence). CDR3 bases: TGTGCCAGCAGTGCTGCCGGGACAGGGGGCCGCACCCAGCATTTT. This translates into CASSAAGTGGRTQHF.

This clone appeared a few times. The V gene is TRBV6-5, the J gene TRBJ2-2; 8 bases are a match to TRBD2. The CDR3 is 15 amino acids. The V and J ends lost 0 bases and 8 bases, in that order; junction bases with no gene match: 5. Germline V gives CDR1 MNHEY, CDR2 SVGAGI. CDR3: CASSYSRSGRGELFF. CDR3 coding DNA: TGTGCCAGCAGTTACTCGAGGAGCGGGAGAGGGGAGCTGTTTTTT.

The rearrangement joins TRBV18 to TRBJ2-3; 10 bases align to TRBD1. The CDR3 sequence is 15 residues long. V shed 8 bases, J shed 1 base, and the junction held 6 bases outside the gene matches. Germline V CDR1 and CDR2: KGHSH, LQKENI. In nucleotides, the CDR3 is TGTGCCAGCCTTAGGACAGGGGGTGGCACAGATACGCAGTATTTT. Amino acid sequence: CASLRTGGGTDTQYF.

V usage is TRBV5-1 and J usage is TRBJ1-1, with 11 bases identical to TRBD1. The V gene's germline CDR1 is SGHRS and CDR2 YFSETQ. CDR3 length equals 16 residues. The V and J ends lost 2 bases and 6 bases, in that order; junction bases with no gene match: 9. This CDR3 reads CASSLTGQGANPEAFF. The CDR3 DNA follows: TGCGCCAGCAGCTTAACCGGACAGGGGGCGAATCCTGAAGCTTTCTTT.

CDR3: CASSGGTGGMNTEAFF. The CDR3 DNA reads TGTGCCAGCAGCGGGGGGACAGGGGGCATGAACACTGAAGCTTTCTTT. The chain uses TRBV5-4 and TRBJ1-1, with 12 bases aligning to TRBD1. Germline V gene lookup returns CDR1 SGHNT and CDR2 YYREEE (reference sequence). Trimming cost V 4 bases and J 0 bases; bases outside gene matches: 4. This CDR3 has 16 residues.

V usage is TRBV11-2 and J usage is TRBJ2-1, with D tentatively TRBD2 (5 bases). V was trimmed by 5 bases and J by 2 bases, leaving 16 bases between them. Germline-derived CDR1 and CDR2 are SGHAT and FQNNGV. The CDR3 spans 16 residues. The CDR3 DNA is TGTGCCAGCAGCGATGATGCTATAGCGCCCTACAATGAGCAGTTCTTC. It yields the protein CASSDDAIAPYNEQFF.

This rearrangement joins TRBV30 to TRBJ1-2; 9 bases are a match to TRBD1. CDR3 length: 15 amino acids. Germline values: CDR1 GTSNPN, CDR2 SVGIG (reference sequence). J lost 1 base, V lost 3 bases, and 6 bases had no gene match. The CDR3 coding sequence is TGTGCCTGGAGCCACAGGGGGCCTCTTAACTATGGCTACACCTTC. Residues: CAWSHRGPLNYGYTF.

The chain employs TRBV30 and TRBJ2-2; 10 bases agree with TRBD2. J gave up 6 bases and V 1 base, and 8 bases lay outside the gene matches. CDR1 is GTSNPN, CDR2 SVGIG, per germline (reference sequence). CDR3 size: 16 residues. CDR3 DNA sequence: TGTGCCTGGAGTGAGACGGGACTAGCGCTCCCCGGGGAGCTGTTTTTT. Protein: CAWSETGLALPGELFF.

This clone occurred a few times. J is TRBJ1-2 and V is TRBV27; the match to TRBD1 covers 11 bases. There are 15 residues in the CDR3. Losses at the gene ends were 8 bases for V and 4 bases for J; bases not matched to a gene: 9. Germline CDR1 MNHEY, CDR2 SMNVEV (reference sequence). CDR3 sequence (DNA): TGTGCCAGCCCTCCCCGGGACAGGGGGTTCTATGGCTACACCTTC. Translated, it gives CASPPRDRGFYGYTF.

The genes are TRBV5-1 and TRBJ2-6; 8 nucleotides line up with TRBD1. The germline V gene encodes CDR1 SGHRS and CDR2 YFSETQ. The length of the CDR3 is 18 residues. Trimming cost V 3 bases and J 1 base; bases outside gene matches: 9. The CDR3, as DNA: TGCGCCAGCAGCTCCATCAGGGGGCTTTCGTCTGGGGCCAACGTCCTGACTTTC. It translates to CASSSIRGLSSGANVLTF.

The CDR3 nucleotides are TGTGCCAGCTCAACCCGGGACAGCAATGAGCAGTTCTTC. As protein: CASSTRDSNEQFF. This chain links TRBV18 with TRBJ2-1; 7 bases match TRBD1. The junction had 4 bases not matched to a gene; V was cut back by 5 bases and J by 6 bases. Germline V CDR1 and CDR2: KGHSH, LQKENI. CDR3 length equals 13 residues.

The chain couples TRBV27 to TRBJ1-1; TRBD1 agrees at 9 bases. V gave up 6 bases and J gave up 1 base; unmatched junction bases: 0. The CDR3 extends over 13 amino acids. Germline V gene sequence: CDR1 MNHEY, CDR2 SMNVEV (reference sequence). This chain's CDR3 is CASRTGGNTEAFF. The CDR3 DNA follows: TGTGCCAGCAGGACAGGGGGGAACACTGAAGCTTTCTTT.

The chain employs TRBV11-2 and TRBJ2-1; tentatively, D is TRBD2 (5 bases). Deletions cut 2 bases from V and 1 base from J, with 12 bases between. CDR3 length equals 16 residues. Germline V gives CDR1 SGHAT, CDR2 FQNNGV. CDR3 in DNA: TGTGCCAGCAGCTTAAGTGGGAGAGGGTCCTACAATGAGCAGTTCTTC. Encoded protein: CASSLSGRGSYNEQFF.

With respect to this clone: The same CDR3 arises from other DNA sequences in this sample as well. The rearrangement links TRBV7-2 to TRBJ1-5; D is ambiguous. Trimming pared 2 bases from V and 2 bases from J, leaving 7 bases between. Germline CDR1 SGHTA, CDR2 FQGNSA. CDR3 length equals 14 residues. CDR3 protein: CASSLTFGNQPQHF. CDR3 bases: TGTGCCAGCAGCTTAACTTTTGGCAATCAGCCCCAGCATTTT.